The rows below give T cell receptor beta chains drawn from one sample of a study of siplizumab effects on memory and regulatory T cells. Using immunoSEQ multiplex PCR, the repertoire was profiled, and TCRdb retains in-frame clones only, with some absent. The data hold about 60,000 clones, with 75% to 90% observed a single time. The source material was memory CD4+ T cells sorted from blood. The receptors derive from a human donor in good health. CDR3s include the opening cysteine and the closing phenylalanine or tryptophan. Each record gives: V gene, J gene, D gene, clone size, CDR3 protein, CDR3 DNA. A D gene is named only where the DNA matches it firmly. Expanded clones get a size class; other rows say once, few or many, or leave the size out.

v_call: TRBV20-1; j_call: TRBJ2-3; d_call: .; clone_size: .; cdr3_aa: CSGGSTDTQYF; cdr3_nt: TGCAGTGGTGGAAGCACAGATACGCAGTATTTT
v_call: TRBV5-1; j_call: TRBJ2-1; d_call: .; clone_size: .; cdr3_aa: CASSVTLTDYNEQFF; cdr3_nt: TGCGCCAGCAGCGTCACCCTGACAGACTACAATGAGCAGTTCTTC
v_call: TRBV7-3; j_call: TRBJ2-5; d_call: .; clone_size: .; cdr3_aa: CASSPQIGSLETQYF; cdr3_nt: TGTGCCAGCAGCCCCCAGATCGGGAGCCTAGAGACCCAGTACTTC
v_call: TRBV9; j_call: TRBJ2-3; d_call: TRBD1; clone_size: .; cdr3_aa: CASSLAGQGGGTDTQYF; cdr3_nt: TGTGCCAGCAGCTTAGCAGGACAGGGGGGCGGCACAGATACGCAGTATTTT
v_call: TRBV10-1; j_call: TRBJ1-1; d_call: .; clone_size: .; cdr3_aa: CASRKDRNLNTEAFF; cdr3_nt: TGCGCCAGCAGGAAGGACAGAAACTTGAACACTGAAGCTTTCTTT
v_call: TRBV18; j_call: TRBJ1-1; d_call: TRBD1; clone_size: .; cdr3_aa: CASSPGQTNTEAFF; cdr3_nt: TGTGCCAGCTCACCGGGACAGACGAACACTGAAGCTTTCTTT
v_call: TRBV19; j_call: TRBJ2-1; d_call: .; clone_size: few; cdr3_aa: CASSIDQGRFNEQFF; cdr3_nt: TGTGCCAGTAGTATAGATCAGGGACGATTCAATGAGCAGTTCTTC
v_call: TRBV10-3; j_call: TRBJ1-4; d_call: .; clone_size: .; cdr3_aa: CASHGIDEKLFF; cdr3_nt: TGTGCCAGCCACGGAATAGACGAAAAACTGTTTTTT
v_call: TRBV4-1; j_call: TRBJ1-2; d_call: .; clone_size: .; cdr3_aa: CASSQGGSRSYGYTF; cdr3_nt: TGCGCCAGCAGCCAAGGCGGATCCCGCTCCTATGGCTACACCTTC
v_call: TRBV6-5; j_call: TRBJ1-2; d_call: TRBD1; clone_size: .; cdr3_aa: CASSYSGTGNGYTF; cdr3_nt: TGTGCCAGCAGTTACTCTGGGACAGGGAATGGCTACACCTTC
v_call: TRBV7-2; j_call: TRBJ2-3; d_call: .; clone_size: .; cdr3_aa: CASSLGRSTDTQYF; cdr3_nt: TGTGCCAGCAGCTTAGGGAGAAGCACAGATACGCAGTATTTT
v_call: TRBV5-5; j_call: TRBJ1-4; d_call: TRBD1; clone_size: .; cdr3_aa: CASSFRGQEKLFF; cdr3_nt: TGTGCCAGCAGCTTCAGGGGGCAAGAAAAACTGTTTTTT
v_call: TRBV28; j_call: TRBJ2-1; d_call: TRBD2; clone_size: few; cdr3_aa: CASSLYFGREGNEQFF; cdr3_nt: TGTGCCAGCAGTTTATATTTCGGGCGGGAGGGTAATGAGCAGTTCTTC
v_call: TRBV5-1; j_call: TRBJ2-3; d_call: TRBD2; clone_size: .; cdr3_aa: CASGGHSGTSTDTQYF; cdr3_nt: TGCGCCAGCGGGGGGCATAGCGGGACTAGCACAGATACGCAGTATTTT
v_call: TRBV28; j_call: TRBJ1-3; d_call: .; clone_size: .; cdr3_aa: CASQSQPLSGNTIYF; cdr3_nt: TGTGCCAGCCAGTCCCAGCCGCTTTCTGGAAACACCATATATTTT
v_call: TRBV30; j_call: TRBJ1-2; d_call: .; clone_size: .; cdr3_aa: CAWSGSQGANYGYTF; cdr3_nt: TGTGCCTGGAGTGGTTCCCAGGGAGCTAACTATGGCTACACCTTC
v_call: TRBV9; j_call: TRBJ1-2; d_call: .; clone_size: .; cdr3_aa: CASSVAGAGYTF; cdr3_nt: TGTGCCAGCAGCGTAGCCGGGGCCGGCTACACCTTC
v_call: TRBV29-1; j_call: TRBJ2-7; d_call: .; clone_size: .; cdr3_aa: CSVRRDGTYEQYF; cdr3_nt: TGCAGCGTTCGGCGGGACGGGACCTACGAGCAGTACTTC
v_call: TRBV6-6; j_call: TRBJ2-5; d_call: TRBD1; clone_size: .; cdr3_aa: CASSNTGERETQYF; cdr3_nt: TGTGCCAGCAGCAACACAGGGGAGAGAGAGACCCAGTACTTC
v_call: TRBV4-2; j_call: TRBJ1-2; d_call: .; clone_size: once; cdr3_aa: CASSSETVNYGYTF; cdr3_nt: TGTGCCAGCAGCTCAGAGACAGTGAACTATGGCTACACCTTC
v_call: TRBV27; j_call: TRBJ2-4; d_call: .; clone_size: .; cdr3_aa: CASSLSWATNIQYF; cdr3_nt: TGTGCCAGCAGTTTATCGTGGGCAACAAACATTCAGTACTTC
v_call: TRBV4-2; j_call: TRBJ1-1; d_call: TRBD1; clone_size: .; cdr3_aa: CASSQEIPGTVNTEAFF; cdr3_nt: TGTGCCAGCAGCCAAGAGATTCCGGGGACAGTGAACACTGAAGCTTTCTTT
v_call: TRBV4-2; j_call: TRBJ2-2; d_call: TRBD1; clone_size: .; cdr3_aa: CASSQDGQGINTGELFF; cdr3_nt: TGTGCCAGCAGCCAAGATGGACAGGGCATCAACACCGGGGAGCTGTTTTTT
v_call: TRBV7-6; j_call: TRBJ2-7; d_call: .; clone_size: .; cdr3_aa: CASSLAPSAHEQYF; cdr3_nt: TGTGCCAGCAGCTTAGCTCCGTCCGCCCACGAGCAGTACTTC
v_call: TRBV19; j_call: TRBJ1-4; d_call: .; clone_size: .; cdr3_aa: CASSISPGSDNEKLFF; cdr3_nt: TGTGCCAGTAGTATAAGTCCGGGGTCGGATAATGAAAAACTGTTTTTT
v_call: TRBV10-3; j_call: TRBJ1-1; d_call: .; clone_size: .; cdr3_aa: CAIMGGGNTEAFF; cdr3_nt: TGTGCCATCATGGGCGGAGGGAACACTGAAGCTTTCTTT
v_call: TRBV6-6; j_call: TRBJ2-7; d_call: .; clone_size: .; cdr3_aa: CASSDQGGDEQYF; cdr3_nt: TGTGCCAGCAGTGACCAAGGGGGTGACGAGCAGTACTTC
v_call: TRBV19; j_call: TRBJ2-7; d_call: .; clone_size: once; cdr3_aa: CASSIRAAAYEQYF; cdr3_nt: TGTGCCAGTAGTATTCGGGCAGCAGCCTACGAGCAGTACTTC
v_call: TRBV28; j_call: TRBJ2-3; d_call: .; clone_size: .; cdr3_aa: CASSRLFRGGDTQYF; cdr3_nt: TGTGCCAGCAGTCGACTCTTCCGGGGAGGCGATACGCAGTATTTT
v_call: TRBV5-1; j_call: TRBJ1-2; d_call: TRBD1; clone_size: many; cdr3_aa: CASSPEGALYGYTF; cdr3_nt: TGCGCCAGCAGCCCGGAGGGGGCCCTCTATGGCTACACCTTC
v_call: TRBV12-5; j_call: TRBJ1-5; d_call: .; clone_size: once; cdr3_aa: CASGPDDHQPQHF; cdr3_nt: TGTGCTAGTGGACCGGACGACCATCAGCCCCAGCATTTT
v_call: TRBV11-3; j_call: TRBJ2-1; d_call: .; clone_size: .; cdr3_aa: CASSRRGGQGNEQFF; cdr3_nt: TGTGCCAGCAGCCGTAGGGGGGGGCAGGGCAATGAGCAGTTCTTC
v_call: TRBV6-5; j_call: TRBJ2-4; d_call: .; clone_size: once; cdr3_aa: CASSYSPASGKNIQYF; cdr3_nt: TGTGCCAGCAGTTACTCGCCGGCGTCCGGCAAAAACATTCAGTACTTC
v_call: TRBV4-2; j_call: TRBJ2-5; d_call: TRBD2; clone_size: .; cdr3_aa: CASSPTSGGQETQYF; cdr3_nt: TGTGCCAGCAGCCCGACTAGCGGGGGACAAGAGACCCAGTACTTC
v_call: TRBV5-6; j_call: TRBJ1-4; d_call: .; clone_size: .; cdr3_aa: CASSLDLRDSEKLFF; cdr3_nt: TGTGCCAGCAGCTTGGACTTGAGAGATTCTGAAAAACTGTTTTTT
v_call: TRBV25-1; j_call: TRBJ1-5; d_call: .; clone_size: .; cdr3_aa: CASSSNREHQPQHF; cdr3_nt: TGTGCCAGCAGTTCTAATAGGGAGCATCAGCCCCAGCATTTT